This TCR beta chain is drawn from a study of Ad26.COV2.S vaccination and SARS-CoV-2 variants. Clones were read by immunoSEQ multiplex PCR, and TCRdb kept only the in-frame ones, dropping some. The sample shows about 680,000 clones, roughly 90% of them seen only once. Treatment specified: roughly 19 received Ad26.COV2.S at low or high dose, single or two shots; 5 received placebo; per-sample allocation not given. Following the first vaccine or placebo injection, samples were taken on day 63. Trimming shortened V by 1 base and J by 5 bases, and 6 bases separated the two germline ends. Germline-derived CDR1 and CDR2 are GTSNPN and SVGIG (reference sequence). This CDR3 has 11 residues.

The material sequenced was peripheral blood, taken in a trial of Ad26.COV2.S vaccine versus placebo. The clonotype originates from a person aged 18-60 years who received the Ad26.COV2.S COVID-19 vaccine or a placebo. The V gene is TRBV30, the J gene TRBJ2-7; D not certain. In DNA, the CDR3 is TGTGCCTGGAGTGATAAGGACGAGCAGTACTTC. Protein product: CAWSDKDEQYF.